The 9 T cell receptor beta chains given below trace back to one sample, sequenced in a study of T cells expressing NK-cell markers. TCRdb re-called the 5' RACE reads; one entry per CDR3 protein, DNA not given. The sample totals 400,000 or so distinct CDR3 sequences. The source material was blood T cells: a sorted CD56 or NKG2C T cell subset, CD4+ or CD8+ T cells, or bulk PBMC T cells (not recorded which). The receptors originated from a woman in her forties or fifties in good health.

The chain carries TRBV5-1 and TRBJ1-4. The CDR3 runs 16 residues. Germline CDR1 SGHRS, CDR2 YFSETQ. This CDR3 is CASSLEALPSKEKLFF.

The chain is built from TRBV5-1 and TRBJ2-7; TCRdb lists TRBD2, though no DNA is available to test this call. Germline CDR1 reads SGHRS; CDR2 reads YFSETQ. This CDR3 region has 16 residues. The CDR3 region is CASSPISGRLFEEQYF.

This rearrangement joins TRBV10-3 to TRBJ1-1. The CDR3 totals 13 residues. Germline loops: CDR1 ENHRY, CDR2 SYGVKD. CDR3 sequence: CASRRPMNTEAFF.

The chain is built from TRBV12-3 or TRBV12-4 and TRBJ2-2; lacking DNA, the TRBD2 call made by TCRdb goes unchecked. This CDR3 is 17 amino acids long. CDR3 sequence reads: CASTPGGTSDNTGELFF.

The gene calls are TRBV6-6 and TRBJ1-2. The CDR3 covers 13 residues. The V gene's germline CDR1 is MNHNY and CDR2 SVGAGI (reference sequence). This chain's CDR3 is CASSSTREYGYTF.

The chain joins TRBV12-3 or TRBV12-4 to TRBJ2-1. CDR3 length: 11 residues. CDR3: CASGLIDEQFF.

V and J are TRBV20-1 and TRBJ2-5. Germline lookup yields CDR1 DFQATT and CDR2 SNEGSKA (reference sequence). The CDR3 loop spans 14 amino acids. This CDR3 reads CSARDVLREETQYF.

The V gene is TRBV18, the J gene TRBJ1-5; TCRdb's assignment of TRBD1 cannot be checked, as there is no DNA. Germline assignment: CDR1 KGHSH and CDR2 LQKENI. CDR3 length: 15 amino acids. The chain's CDR3 is CASSPDRGLAQPQHF.

V is TRBV5-1 and J is TRBJ2-1; lacking DNA, the TRBD1 call made by TCRdb goes unchecked. This CDR3 has 20 amino acids. From germline, CDR1 is SGHRS and CDR2 YFSETQ. CDR3 loop: CASSFTSQGSSYTMREKQFF.